Shown below are 24 T cell receptor beta chains from a single sample sequenced in a study of monozygotic twins with inflammatory bowel disease. Reanalyzing the 5' RACE reads, TCRdb keeps one entry per CDR3 protein, without DNA. The sample is made up of just under 45,000 distinct CDR3 sequences, and the top ten hold around 5.3% of it. Sequencing was carried out using blood. The origin of the receptors is a human donor with ulcerative colitis or Crohn's disease, or a healthy co-twin of an affected twin (not recorded which).

The rearrangement uses TRBV7-9 and TRBJ1-4; TCRdb calls TRBD1, which cannot be checked without DNA. Germline-derived CDR1 and CDR2 are SEHNR and FQNEAQ (reference sequence). There are 14 residues in the CDR3. The CDR3 spells CASSQRQGNEKLFF. Supplemented by reference TRBV7-9 and TRBJ1-4, the full variable domain reads DTGVSQNPRHKITKRGQNVTFRCDPISEHNRLYWYRQTLGQGPEFLTYFQNEAQLEKSRLLSDRFSAERPKGSFSTLEIQRTEQGDSAMYLCASSQRQGNEKLFFGSGTQLSVL.

This chain connects TRBV5-1 to TRBJ1-1; lacking DNA, the TRBD1 call made by TCRdb goes unchecked. CDR1 and CDR2 from the germline V gene are SGHRS and YFSETQ. The CDR3 contains 16 residues. CDR3 sequence: CASSLVGGAAYTEAFF.

The chain is built from TRBV5-1 and TRBJ1-5. Germline CDR1 is SGHRS and CDR2 is YFSETQ. The CDR3 covers 13 residues. CDR3 sequence reads: CASRSDLNQPQHF.

The rearrangement joins TRBV7-6 to TRBJ1-1; without DNA, the TCRdb call of TRBD1 cannot be checked. The CDR3 sequence is 16 residues long. Germline lookup yields CDR1 SGHVS and CDR2 FNYEAQ. CDR3 sequence: CASSSNPGQGITEAFF.

The rearrangement links TRBV5-4 to TRBJ2-5; TCRdb selects TRBD1, and the lack of DNA leaves this call unchecked. Germline-derived CDR1 and CDR2 are SGHNT and YYREEE (reference sequence). The CDR3 totals 16 residues. CDR3 region: CASSPGTGGAGETQYF.

This clonotype registers medium-sized by frequency. This sequence joins TRBV4-2 and TRBJ2-7. Germline CDR1 LGHNA, CDR2 YNFKEQ. The CDR3 contains 15 residues. CDR3 protein: CASSLGVTAAYEQYF.

The V call is TRBV4-2, the J call TRBJ1-2; TCRdb outputs TRBD1, but without DNA this stays unchecked. Looked up from germline, CDR1 is LGHNA and CDR2 is YNFKEQ. The CDR3 runs 15 residues. CDR3: CASSPRGSVDYGYTF.

The CDR3 reads CASSQNLGPEGTQYF. The chain links TRBV14 to TRBJ2-5; checking the TCRdb D call of TRBD2 is not possible without DNA. CDR3 length equals 15 residues. Germline values: CDR1 SGHDN, CDR2 FVKESK. The full variable domain, its missing parts supplied by reference TRBV14 and TRBJ2-5, is EAGVTQFPSHSVIEKGQTVTLRCDPISGHDNLYWYRRVMGKEIKFLLHFVKESKQDESGMPNNRFLAERTGGTYSTLKVQPAELEDSGVYFCASSQNLGPEGTQYFGPGTRLLVL.

This chain connects TRBV12-3 or TRBV12-4 to TRBJ2-2; lacking DNA, the TRBD1 call made by TCRdb goes unchecked. The CDR3 extends over 20 amino acids. This CDR3 reads CASSLAPRGGLISGTGELFF.

The chain links TRBV9 to TRBJ2-1; TCRdb selects TRBD1, and the lack of DNA leaves this call unchecked. The CDR3 contains 15 residues. From germline, CDR1 is SGDLS and CDR2 YYNGEE. The CDR3 is CASSVVQGAYNEQFF.

The chain joins TRBV12-3 or TRBV12-4 to TRBJ2-2; TCRdb indicates TRBD1, and absent DNA this call remains unverified. The CDR3 consists of 14 residues. The CDR3 is CASSPPINTGELFF.

V is TRBV12-3 or TRBV12-4 and J is TRBJ1-4. There are 12 residues in the CDR3. The chain's CDR3 is CASSHRVEKLFF.

The chain uses TRBV18 and TRBJ2-5; TCRdb names TRBD1, which stays unverified in the absence of DNA. This CDR3 contains 13 residues. Per germline, CDR1 KGHSH and CDR2 LQKENI. The CDR3 region is CASSVGRQETQYF.

This chain links TRBV14 with TRBJ2-1; with no DNA, the TCRdb D assignment of TRBD2 cannot be verified. Germline V gene sequence: CDR1 SGHDN, CDR2 FVKESK. There are 16 residues in the CDR3. CDR3 protein: CASSRESGLARNEQFF.

The V and J genes are TRBV3-1 and TRBJ1-4; the TCRdb D gene call, TRBD1, has no DNA to confirm it. The CDR3 totals 16 residues. CDR1 is LGHDT and CDR2 is YNNKEL in the germline V gene (reference sequence). The CDR3 here is CASSRIQGGVPEKLFF.

The chain employs TRBV4-1 and TRBJ2-3; the TRBD1 assignment by TCRdb is unverifiable without DNA. CDR1 and CDR2 from the germline V gene are MGHRA and YSYEKL. The CDR3 has 16 amino acids. The CDR3 spells CASSQLDLITRGAQYF.

The V call is TRBV4-3, the J call TRBJ2-2; TCRdb indicates TRBD1, and absent DNA this call remains unverified. In germline, CDR1 is LGHNA, CDR2 YSLEER. The length of the CDR3 is 14 residues. The CDR3 loop is CASSQAGVAGELFF.

This chain uses TRBV5-1 with TRBJ1-1; the D call of TRBD1 rests on TCRdb alone, since no DNA is present to check it. The CDR3 runs 16 residues. The V gene's germline CDR1 is SGHRS and CDR2 YFSETQ. The CDR3 loop reads CASSLDGTASNTEAFF.

This chain's CDR3 is CASSAVYTEAFF. The chain employs TRBV2 and TRBJ1-1. The germline V gene has CDR1 SNHLY and CDR2 FYNNEI. The length of the CDR3 is 12 residues. Full variable domain (rest looked up from reference TRBV2 and TRBJ1-1): EPEVTQTPSHQVTQMGQEVILRCVPISNHLYFYWYRQILGQKVEFLVSFYNNEISEKSEIFDDQFSVERPDGSNFTLKIRSTKLEDSAMYFCASSAVYTEAFFGQGTRLTVV.

The chain employs TRBV11-2 and TRBJ1-6. Germline values: CDR1 SGHAT, CDR2 FQNNGV. The CDR3 length is 16 residues. CDR3 sequence: CASSLDGVAYNSPLHF. Drawing the rest from reference TRBV11-2 and TRBJ1-6, the complete variable domain is EAGVAQSPRYKIIEKRQSVAFWCNPISGHATLYWYQQILGQGPKLLIQFQNNGVVDDSQLPKDRFSAERLKGVDSTLKIQPAKLEDSAVYLCASSLDGVAYNSPLHFGNGTRLTVT.

The chain is built from TRBV7-8 and TRBJ2-1; TCRdb picks TRBD2, but there is no DNA to check that call. Germline V gives CDR1 SGHVS, CDR2 FQNEAQ. This CDR3 region has 15 residues. This CDR3 is CASSLWTSGVNEQFF.

The chain joins TRBV6-2 or TRBV6-3 to TRBJ2-1; the D gene TCRdb calls, TRBD2, cannot be checked with no DNA. CDR3 length: 12 amino acids. Germline values: CDR1 MNHEY, CDR2 SVGEGT. CDR3 in amino acids: CAAEGTDNEQFF.

The chain uses TRBV14 and TRBJ1-1; without DNA, the TCRdb call of TRBD1 cannot be checked. CDR1 and CDR2 from the germline V gene are SGHDN and FVKESK. This CDR3 contains 14 residues. CDR3 region: CASSQTGAFTEAFF.

The rearrangement uses TRBV3-1 and TRBJ1-2; the TCRdb D gene call, TRBD1, has no DNA to confirm it. Looked up from germline, CDR1 is LGHDT and CDR2 is YNNKEL (reference sequence). There are 13 residues in the CDR3. The CDR3 reads CASSPTGNYGYTF. Full variable domain (rest looked up from reference TRBV3-1 and TRBJ1-2): DTAVSQTPKYLVTQMGNDKSIKCEQNLGHDTMYWYKQDSKKFLKIMFSYNNKELIINETVPNRFSPKSPDKAHLNLHINSLELGDSAVYFCASSPTGNYGYTFGSGTRLTVV.